This T cell receptor (beta chain) comes out of a study of blood T cell repertoires in COVID-19. Under the authors' procedure: Estimation of nucleated cell counts relied on the amplification of reference gene primers. The assay was immunoSEQ multiplex PCR, and TCRdb's table has in-frame clones only and misses some. The V and J calls and clone size were taken over from that table, and D and trimming were inferred from the DNA. Found here are 40,000 to 45,000 clones, around 82% of them singletons; the top ten hold about 29%. Sample: peripheral blood. This clonotype originated in a man older than 75 with acute or convalescent COVID-19.

CDR3 region: CASSQLAGGTKNEQFF. The CDR3 region has the DNA TGTGCCAGCAGCCAACTAGCGGGTGGCACGAAGAATGAGCAGTTCTTC. The V gene is TRBV3-1 (or the pseudogene TRBV3-2), the J gene TRBJ2-1; TRBD2 aligns across 8 bases. CDR3 length: 16 residues. CDR1 is LGHDT, CDR2 YNNKEL, per germline (reference sequence). J gave up 7 bases and V 2 bases, and 10 bases lay outside the gene matches.